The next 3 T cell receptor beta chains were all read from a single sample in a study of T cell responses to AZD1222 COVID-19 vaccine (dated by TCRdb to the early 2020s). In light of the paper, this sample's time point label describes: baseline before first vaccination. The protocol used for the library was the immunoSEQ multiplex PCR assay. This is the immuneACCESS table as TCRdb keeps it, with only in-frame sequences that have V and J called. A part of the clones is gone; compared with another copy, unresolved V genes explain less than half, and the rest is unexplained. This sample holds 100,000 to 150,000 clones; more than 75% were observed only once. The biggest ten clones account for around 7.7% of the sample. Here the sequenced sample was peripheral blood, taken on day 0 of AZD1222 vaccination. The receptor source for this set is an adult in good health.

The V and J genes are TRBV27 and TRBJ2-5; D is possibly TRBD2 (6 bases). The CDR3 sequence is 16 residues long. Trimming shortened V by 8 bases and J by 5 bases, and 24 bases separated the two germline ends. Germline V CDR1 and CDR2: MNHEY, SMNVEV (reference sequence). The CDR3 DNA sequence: TGTGCCAGCGGAGAAACCTCATCCGGGAGCAAGGAGACCCAGTACTTC. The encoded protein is CASGETSSGSKETQYF.

The CDR3 loop reads CASSRRFSGTGELFF. CDR3 bases: TGTGCCAGCAGCAGAAGGTTCTCGGGGACCGGGGAGCTGTTTTTT. The gene calls are TRBV11-1 and TRBJ2-2; D perhaps matches TRBD2 (5 bases). The CDR3 extends over 15 amino acids. Germline loops: CDR1 SGHAT, CDR2 FQDESV (reference sequence). Between the trimmed V and J ends, which lost 5 bases and 5 bases, there was a span of 15 bases.

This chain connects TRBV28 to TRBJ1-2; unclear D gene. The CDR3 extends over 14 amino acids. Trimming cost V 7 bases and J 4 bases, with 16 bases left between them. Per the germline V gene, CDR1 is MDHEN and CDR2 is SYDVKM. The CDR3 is CASTQPRTVYGYTF. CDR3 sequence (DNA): TGTGCCAGCACCCAGCCCAGGACCGTCTATGGCTACACCTTC.